The source of this T cell receptor beta chain is a study of human T cells and chemical hapten exposure. TCRdb re-called the RACE reads through MiXCR, storing one row per CDR3 protein. Of just under 350,000 distinct CDR3 sequences detected, around 6.9% appear once; the ten largest clones hold approximately 8%. This clonotype was detected ten times or more. Time point noted: patch test 1, 2 weeks after DPC sensitization. As for treatment: therapeutic diphenylcyclopropenone sensitization with weekly scalp DPC. The CDR3 is 18 residues long. CDR1 and CDR2 from the germline V gene are MDHEN and SYDVKM. With 6 bases removed from V and 4 bases from J, the gap between germline ends came to 27 bases.

The chain uses TRBV28 and TRBJ2-5, with D uncertain. The sample consisted of whole blood, taken in connection with sensitization to the hapten diphenylcyclopropenone (DPC). The origin of this receptor is a woman in her late teens or twenties with alopecia areata. Some clones in this sample may be carry-over from other donors' samples. The CDR3 loop is CASSPSTPPTLKGETQYF. The DNA of the CDR3 is TGTGCCAGCAGCCCTTCGACGCCCCCCACTTTGAAGGGAGAGACCCAGTACTTC.